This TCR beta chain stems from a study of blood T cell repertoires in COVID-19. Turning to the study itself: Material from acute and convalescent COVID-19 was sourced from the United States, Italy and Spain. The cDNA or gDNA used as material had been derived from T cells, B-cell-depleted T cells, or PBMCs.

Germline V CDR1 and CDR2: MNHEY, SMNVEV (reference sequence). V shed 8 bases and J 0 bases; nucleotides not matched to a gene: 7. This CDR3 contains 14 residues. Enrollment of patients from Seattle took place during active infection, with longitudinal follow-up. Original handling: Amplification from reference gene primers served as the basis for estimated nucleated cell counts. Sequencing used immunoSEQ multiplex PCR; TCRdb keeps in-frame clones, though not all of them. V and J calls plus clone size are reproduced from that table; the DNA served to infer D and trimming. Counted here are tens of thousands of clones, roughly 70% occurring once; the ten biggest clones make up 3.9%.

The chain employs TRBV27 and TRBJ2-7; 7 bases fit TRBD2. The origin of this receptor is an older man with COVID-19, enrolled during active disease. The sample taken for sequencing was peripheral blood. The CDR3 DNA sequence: TGTGCCAGCTGGCAGCGGGGAAGCTCCTACGAGCAGTACTTC. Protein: CASWQRGSSYEQYF.